This record looks at one TCR beta chain sequence and its context. Its antigen is still unknown. This may be a read error, as it is one base from a much larger clone. TCR alpha and beta CDR3 regions were amplified from RNA using iRepertoire nested multiplex PCR. One-step reverse transcription and amplification started from approximately 100-400 ng of tissue mRNA or PBMC total RNA. TCRdb re-analysed the multiplex PCR reads in MiXCR, keeping a single row per CDR3 protein. The sample has approximately 190,000 distinct CDR3 sequences, roughly a third seen once. The sample comes from a study of glioma-infiltrating T cells. Germline V gene sequence: CDR1 ENHRY, CDR2 SYGVKD. This CDR3 has 14 residues. Regarding the study as a whole: Gliomas, especially low-grade, showed above-expected tissue-blood divergence; non-neoplastic patients showed below. Tissue and blood shared very few CDR3 sequences.

V and J are TRBV10-3 and TRBJ2-7, with 10 bases that match TRBD2. This sequence was found in a human donor with low-grade glioma or glioblastoma, undergoing nonglioma brain surgery, or in good health (not recorded which). Sequenced input: glioma tissue, nonneoplastic brain tissue, or PBMCs (not recorded which). CDR3 region: CVISDSGGTYEQYF. DNA for the CDR3: TGTGTCATCAGTGATAGCGGGGGGACCTACGAGCAGTACTTC.